This T cell receptor (beta chain) was identified in a study of blood T cell repertoires in COVID-19. On the study more broadly: Researchers got acute and convalescent COVID-19 samples from the United States, Italy and Spain. PBMCs, B-cell-depleted T cells, or T cells provided the cDNA or gDNA that made up the material.

Patients from Seattle were sampled longitudinally, starting during active infection. In the original processing: Quantification of nucleated cells was approximated via reference gene primer amplification. Repertoires were generated with immunoSEQ multiplex PCR, while TCRdb's copy carries only in-frame clones and drops some. The DNA was the basis for D and trimming; V, J and clone size are from that table. Here the sample spans about 300,000 clones, 80% to 95% being singletons. The TCR comes from a woman in her thirties with COVID-19, enrolled during active disease. Sequencing used peripheral blood.

The CDR3 DNA reads TGTGCCAGCAGCCAACAGACAGATGGCTACACCTTC. The encoded protein is CASSQQTDGYTF. This chain links TRBV4-2 with TRBJ1-2; maybe TRBD1 (5 bases). CDR3 length equals 12 residues. Per the germline V gene, CDR1 is LGHNA and CDR2 is YNFKEQ. The ends were cut back, 2 bases at V and 6 bases at J, with 7 bases in the middle.